A selection of T cell receptor beta chains follows, all from one sample in a study of T-cell memory formation after mild COVID-19. TCRdb independently ran MiXCR on the 5' RACE reads; one entry per CDR3 protein. The sample lists roughly 110,000 distinct CDR3 sequences, roughly 14% occurring once. The sample consisted of PBMCs or a T cell subset sorted from them (not recorded which). Source of these receptors: a man between 18 and 29 years old who had mild COVID-19 (a few samples of this study predate the infection). Cell type and time point are not known. The CDR3 runs from the conserved cysteine through the conserved F or W. The D gene is left open where the match is weak. Clone size is shown for a subset of rows, as once, few, many or a class of expanded clone.

cdr3_aa cdr3_nt clone_size v_call d_call j_call
CASSDDRVVFSIDYGYTF TGTGCCAGCAGTGACGACAGGGTTGTGTTCTCAATAGACTATGGCTACACCTTC . TRBV6-1 TRBD1 TRBJ1-2
CASRARCYTF TGTGCCAGCAGGGCCCGGTGCTACACCTTC . TRBV7-4 . TRBJ1-2
CASGSGGVGNQPQHF TGTGCTAGTGGTTCGGGGGGGGTAGGCAATCAGCCCCAGCATTTT . TRBV12-5 . TRBJ1-5
CASSRGDGELFF TGTGCCAGCAGCCGGGGAGACGGGGAGCTGTTTTTT . TRBV7-9 . TRBJ2-2
CASSQAENSPLHF TGTGCCAGCAGCCAAGCCGAGAATTCACCCCTCCACTTT . TRBV4-2 . TRBJ1-6
CASISPGTNQPQHF TGTGCCAGCATTTCCCCAGGGACTAATCAGCCCCAGCATTTT many TRBV12-3/TRBV12-4 . TRBJ1-5
CASSQGQLYEQYF TGCGCCAGCAGTCAAGGACAACTCTACGAGCAGTACTTC few TRBV4-1 . TRBJ2-7
CASSSKLTRRYGYTF TGTGCCAGCAGCTCCAAGTTAACGCGGCGCTATGGCTACACCTTC few TRBV7-9 . TRBJ1-2
CATQEGNTEAFF TGTGCCACCCAGGAAGGGAACACTGAAGCTTTCTTT . TRBV10-3 . TRBJ1-1
CASSQERAGVYEQYF TGCGCCAGCAGCCAAGAGAGAGCAGGGGTCTACGAGCAGTACTTC few TRBV4-3 . TRBJ2-7
CASSPWERGNNEQFF TGTGCCAGTAGCCCTTGGGAGCGGGGAAACAATGAGCAGTTCTTC . TRBV19 TRBD2 TRBJ2-1
CASRDGLYNTEAFF TGTGCCAGCAGGGACGGACTGTACAACACTGAAGCTTTCTTT . TRBV12-3/TRBV12-4 . TRBJ1-1
CASSLIRDRSSYEQYF TGTGCCAGCAGCTTGATCCGGGACAGGAGCTCCTACGAGCAGTACTTC many TRBV7-9 TRBD1 TRBJ2-7
CASSLYGNLFQETQYF TGTGCCAGCAGCTTATACGGCAATCTATTCCAAGAGACCCAGTACTTC . TRBV11-2 . TRBJ2-5
CASSQEDQGAWETQYF TGTGCCAGCAGCCAAGAAGACCAGGGTGCTTGGGAGACCCAGTACTTC . TRBV14 . TRBJ2-5
CASSRGPSRAGGTDTQYF TGCGCCAGCAGCCGAGGGCCTTCAAGAGCGGGAGGGACAGATACGCAGTATTTT few TRBV4-1 TRBD2 TRBJ2-3
CASSPTSMDTQYF TGTGCCAGCAGCCCGACGAGCATGGATACGCAGTATTTT . TRBV7-9 . TRBJ2-3
CASRPTGPQKGYTF TGTGCCAGCAGGCCAACGGGACCCCAAAAGGGCTACACCTTC few TRBV7-9 . TRBJ1-2
CVGGDTQYF TGTGTCGGAGGAGATACGCAGTATTTT few TRBV18 . TRBJ2-3
CASSQVRGAATEAFF TGCGCCAGCAGCCAAGTTAGGGGGGCAGCAACTGAAGCTTTCTTT few TRBV4-3 . TRBJ1-1
CASSESGGFRTETQYF TGTGCCAGCAGTGAATCGGGCGGGTTTAGGACGGAGACCCAGTACTTC . TRBV2 . TRBJ2-5
CASSPRREANYGYTF TGCGCCAGCAGCCCGCGGCGGGAAGCTAACTATGGCTACACCTTC few TRBV4-1 . TRBJ1-2
CASSFSRGAHEQYF TGTGCCAGCAGCTTTAGCAGGGGAGCCCACGAGCAGTACTTC few TRBV5-6 . TRBJ2-7
CASSSLIERGKQYF TGCGCCAGCAGCTCCCTAATAGAACGGGGAAAGCAGTACTTC many TRBV5-1 . TRBJ2-7
CAWDRADYEQYF TGTGCCTGGGACAGAGCAGACTACGAGCAGTACTTC few TRBV30 . TRBJ2-7
CASSLGRRDQETQYF TGTGCCAGCAGCTTAGGGAGACGAGACCAAGAGACCCAGTACTTC . TRBV11-2 . TRBJ2-5
CASSQAPSGGPETQYF TGCGCCAGCAGCCAAGCTCCTAGCGGGGGCCCAGAGACCCAGTACTTC few TRBV4-1 TRBD2 TRBJ2-5
CASKYAQGARASSSGANVLTF TGTGCCAGCAAATACGCTCAAGGGGCCCGTGCCTCAAGCTCTGGGGCCAACGTCCTGACTTTC . TRBV6-5 . TRBJ2-6
CSAGTGIHYGYTF TGCAGCGCTGGAACAGGGATTCACTATGGCTACACCTTC once TRBV29-1 . TRBJ1-2
CAISRGRPLKTQYF TGTGCCATTTCGAGGGGACGCCCCTTAAAGACCCAGTACTTC few TRBV6-6 . TRBJ2-5
CASSLGDYLPDTQYF TGTGCCAGCAGCTTAGGGGACTATCTCCCGGATACGCAGTATTTT few TRBV7-6 TRBD2 TRBJ2-3
CASSSTGFLDEQFF TGTGCCAGCAGTTCAACAGGGTTCTTAGATGAGCAGTTCTTC many TRBV6-2/TRBV6-3 . TRBJ2-1
CASSPEGADYEQYF TGTGCCAGCAGCCCAGAGGGGGCAGACTACGAGCAGTACTTC . TRBV7-2 TRBD1 TRBJ2-7
CASSYSFPPTSNQPQHF TGTGCCAGCAGTTACTCGTTTCCTCCCACAAGCAATCAGCCCCAGCATTTT few TRBV6-5 . TRBJ1-5
CASSEYSGGAGETQYF TGTGCCAGCAGCGAATATAGCGGGGGGGCCGGAGAGACCCAGTACTTC many TRBV7-9 TRBD2 TRBJ2-5
CASRITAGYSYEQYF TGTGCCAGCAGGATTACCGCTGGGTACTCCTACGAGCAGTACTTC few TRBV6-2/TRBV6-3 . TRBJ2-7
CASSRGQGTWPQHF TGTGCCAGCAGCCGCGGACAGGGTACATGGCCCCAGCATTTT few TRBV6-2/TRBV6-3 TRBD1 TRBJ1-5
CASSLDAGVELRNYGYTF TGTGCCAGCAGCTTAGACGCAGGGGTAGAACTTCGAAACTATGGCTACACCTTC few TRBV7-8 . TRBJ1-2
CASSPYSRPREETQYF TGTGCCAGCAGCCCCTACTCCCGACCTAGGGAGGAGACCCAGTACTTC many TRBV5-4 . TRBJ2-5
CASSPGPPSEKLFF TGTGCCAGCAGCCCGGGACCCCCGTCTGAAAAACTGTTTTTT . TRBV7-2 . TRBJ1-4
CASSQEIGGFDSPLHF TGCGCCAGCAGCCAAGAGATTGGGGGATTCGATTCACCCCTCCACTTT . TRBV4-1 . TRBJ1-6
CASSLEPGNNEQFF TGTGCCAGCAGCTTAGAGCCAGGCAACAATGAGCAGTTCTTC . TRBV11-3 . TRBJ2-1
CASSAIQGVETQYF TGTGCCAGCAGTGCTATTCAGGGCGTAGAGACCCAGTACTTC . TRBV6-5 . TRBJ2-5
CATSEEIIWLAGPPRNTGELFF TGTGCCACCAGTGAGGAAATTATTTGGCTAGCGGGGCCGCCTCGGAACACCGGGGAGCTGTTTTTT . TRBV24-1 TRBD2 TRBJ2-2
CASSYLIGTQYF TGTGCCAGCAGTTACCTAATTGGAACGCAGTATTTT . TRBV6-2/TRBV6-3 . TRBJ2-3
CASSSAGAEQYF TGTGCCAGCAGTTCCGCAGGGGCCGAGCAGTACTTC many TRBV27 . TRBJ2-7
CASSGGPVAFF TGTGCCAGCAGCGGGGGGCCGGTAGCTTTCTTT few TRBV11-2 . TRBJ1-1
CASSSPEYAYNEQFF TGTGCCAGCAGCTCCCCAGAGTACGCCTACAATGAGCAGTTCTTC . TRBV7-9 . TRBJ2-1
CASSQLIGAPETQYF TGCGCCAGCAGCCAATTGATAGGAGCCCCAGAGACCCAGTACTTC . TRBV4-1 . TRBJ2-5
CASSSRGRGNQPQHF TGTGCCAGCAGTTCCAGGGGAAGGGGCAATCAGCCCCAGCATTTT few TRBV28 . TRBJ1-5
CASSFLTSGNTQYF TGTGCCAGCAGTTTCCTTACGTCAGGGAATACGCAGTATTTT . TRBV12-3/TRBV12-4 . TRBJ2-3